This is a list of T cell receptor beta chains from one sample in a study of control samples from healthy donors and cancer patients. The repertoire was sequenced with immunoSEQ multiplex PCR; TCRdb's copy has only in-frame clones and lacks some. This sample has 130,000 to 150,000 clones, with 80% to 90% found just once. Sequencing was carried out using blood. The receptors originated from a woman in her 30s in good health. The CDR3 runs from the conserved cysteine through the conserved F or W. The D gene is left open where the match is weak. Where a row states a size, it is once, few, many or the class of an expanded clone; other rows omit it.

J	V	D	size	DNA	CDR3
TRBJ1-5	TRBV7-9	-	-	TGTGCCAGCAGCTCACGACCGGGAACCCAAAATCAGCCCCAGCATTTT	CASSSRPGTQNQPQHF
TRBJ2-6	TRBV5-8	-	-	TGTGCCAGCAGCTTGGGCAGGGCTGGGGCCAACGTCCTGACTTTC	CASSLGRAGANVLTF
TRBJ1-5	TRBV18	-	-	TGTGCCAGCTCCCCAGGGCCAGGGGATAGCAATCAGCCCCAGCATTTT	CASSPGPGDSNQPQHF
TRBJ1-6	TRBV28	TRBD1	once	TGTGCCAGCGAAATAGGGGGCCATAAAGATAATTCACCCCTCCACTTT	CASEIGGHKDNSPLHF
TRBJ2-7	TRBV5-6	-	few	TGTGCCAGCAGCTTGGATGCAGAGCAGTACTTC	CASSLDAEQYF
TRBJ1-2	TRBV3-1/TRBV3-2	TRBD1	-	TGTGCCAGCAGCCTTTGGACAGGGAACTATGGCTACACCTTC	CASSLWTGNYGYTF
TRBJ2-7	TRBV12-3/TRBV12-4	-	-	TGTGCCAGCAGTTTAGGACCCCGCTACGAGCAGTACTTC	CASSLGPRYEQYF
TRBJ2-1	TRBV25-1	TRBD2	-	TGTGCCAGCAGTCTTAGCGGGACCTACAATGAGCAGTTCTTC	CASSLSGTYNEQFF
TRBJ1-1	TRBV6-1	-	few	TGTGCCAGCAGTGAAGCCTCCGTACCTGAAGCTTTCTTT	CASSEASVPEAFF
TRBJ2-1	TRBV18	TRBD2	-	TGTGCCAGCTCTGGCGGGACTAGCGGGAGTATCTACAATGAGCAGTTCTTC	CASSGGTSGSIYNEQFF
TRBJ2-7	TRBV12-3/TRBV12-4	-	-	TGTGCCAGCAGTTTTACCTACGAGCAGTACTTC	CASSFTYEQYF
TRBJ1-1	TRBV21-1	-	-	TGTGCCAAGGGACACGTGAAGACTGAAGCTTTCTTT	CAKGHVKTEAFF
TRBJ1-1	TRBV6-4	-	-	TGTGCCAGCAGTGTGGACACAGGCGCTGAAGCTTTCTTT	CASSVDTGAEAFF
TRBJ2-5	TRBV27	-	-	TGTGCCAGCAGTCCTCAACAGGGAAGTATTTTAGAGACCCAGTACTTC	CASSPQQGSILETQYF
TRBJ1-3	TRBV7-2	-	-	TGTGCCAGCAGCATGGAAGGGGCAACCGGGGATCCCATATATTTT	CASSMEGATGDPIYF
TRBJ2-1	TRBV19	-	once	TGTGCCAGTAACGCCCCCGGCAGGGGTCCAACACGGCTAAATGAGCAGTTCTTC	CASNAPGRGPTRLNEQFF
TRBJ2-3	TRBV6-6	-	once	TGTGCCAGCAGTCTCGTGGGAGGTGTCACAGATACGCAGTATTTT	CASSLVGGVTDTQYF
TRBJ2-7	TRBV2	-	-	TGTGCCAGCAGCCCTAGCCTAAGCTACGAGCAGTACTTC	CASSPSLSYEQYF
TRBJ2-5	TRBV24-1	TRBD2	-	TGTGCCACCAGTGATTTCGAGGCTAGCGGGACAGTAGAGACCCAGTACTTC	CATSDFEASGTVETQYF
TRBJ2-7	TRBV3-1/TRBV3-2	TRBD1	-	TGTGCCAGCAGCCCCAGACAGGGGGCGTCGGACGAGCAGTACTTC	CASSPRQGASDEQYF
TRBJ2-1	TRBV5-1	-	-	TGCGCCAGCAGCTTGACTGACAGGACTAATGAGCAGTTCTTC	CASSLTDRTNEQFF
TRBJ2-5	TRBV11-2	TRBD2	-	TGTGCCAGCAGCTCGAAGGTCGAACTAGCGATCCAAGAGACCCAGTACTTC	CASSSKVELAIQETQYF
TRBJ2-7	TRBV5-1	-	-	TGCGCCAGCAGCTTGGAGGGTAGGCGTGAGCAGTACTTC	CASSLEGRREQYF
TRBJ1-1	TRBV3-1/TRBV3-2	-	-	TGTGCCAGCAGCCAAGATCTGAGCGGGTTGAACACTGAAGCTTTCTTT	CASSQDLSGLNTEAFF
TRBJ2-7	TRBV4-1	TRBD2	-	TGCGCCAGCAGCCGAGGGCTGGGCGGGAGTTCCTACGAGCAGTACTTC	CASSRGLGGSSYEQYF
TRBJ2-3	TRBV6-4	-	-	TGTGCCAGCAGTGCAGGGAACAGGGCCACAGATACGCAGTATTTT	CASSAGNRATDTQYF
TRBJ2-5	TRBV6-4	-	-	TGTGCCAGCAGGGAGGGCCTGGACAGCACTCCTCAAGAGACCCAGTACTTC	CASREGLDSTPQETQYF
TRBJ2-7	TRBV5-1	-	once	TGCGCCAGCAGTAGACAACAGGGCTACGAGCAGTACTTC	CASSRQQGYEQYF
TRBJ2-1	TRBV2	TRBD1	-	TGTGCCAGCAGCGGGACAGGCCAAATGGTTAATGAGCAGTTCTTC	CASSGTGQMVNEQFF
TRBJ1-1	TRBV30	-	-	TGTGCCTGGAGTGCGGGAGAAAACACTGAAGCTTTCTTT	CAWSAGENTEAFF
TRBJ2-1	TRBV21-1	-	-	TGTGCCAGCAGCAAAGTGTTTGGGAGGCTCGATCAGACTAACTACAATGAGCAGTTCTTC	CASSKVFGRLDQTNYNEQFF
TRBJ2-1	TRBV11-3	TRBD1	-	TGTGCCAGCAGCTTCCGGGACAGCGATGCCGGCAATGAGCAGTTCTTC	CASSFRDSDAGNEQFF
TRBJ1-5	TRBV5-4	-	few	TGTGCCAGCAGCGCGGACAATCAGCCCCAGCATTTT	CASSADNQPQHF
TRBJ1-6	TRBV19	-	once	TGTGCCAGTAGTATCACGGGGGCCTCAGCGGCCCTCCACTTT	CASSITGASAALHF
TRBJ1-1	TRBV9	TRBD1	once	TGTGCCAGCAGCGTTGGGGGCAGGGGGCGTACTGAAGCTTTCTTT	CASSVGGRGRTEAFF
TRBJ1-1	TRBV5-4	-	-	TGTGCCAGCAGCTTGGATTGGGCGGGGAACACTGAAGCTTTCTTT	CASSLDWAGNTEAFF
TRBJ2-2	TRBV6-1	-	-	TGTGCCAGCAGTGAAATATATCCAGGGGACACCGGGGAGCTGTTTTTT	CASSEIYPGDTGELFF
TRBJ2-5	TRBV3-1/TRBV3-2	-	once	TGTGCCAGCAGCCATTTTAAGGAGACCCAGTACTTC	CASSHFKETQYF
TRBJ2-3	TRBV6-5	-	-	TGTGCCAGCAGTTACAGTGGGTATGGCACAGATACGCAGTATTTT	CASSYSGYGTDTQYF
TRBJ1-6	TRBV18	TRBD1	-	TGTGCCAGCTCACCATTACAGGGGACGGAGAATTCACCCCTCCACTTT	CASSPLQGTENSPLHF
TRBJ2-1	TRBV6-5	TRBD2	-	TGTGCCAGCAGATTAACTAGCGGATGGGTCGATGAGCAGTTCTTC	CASRLTSGWVDEQFF